Each of the 15 T cell receptor beta chains below was sequenced from the same sample in a study of cytomegalovirus exposure and HLA in healthy donors. In the PCR, 60 Vbeta and 13 Jbeta primers were used. Libraries were prepared by immunoSEQ multiplex PCR; TCRdb keeps only in-frame clonotypes and omits some of them. The repertoire has about 150,000 clones, around 75% of them found once; the top ten carry 2.5% to 3%. Material: PBMCs. The receptors were gathered from a woman aged 30 to 39 in good health and CMV-seronegative.

This clone occurred a few times. The chain combines TRBV5-1 with TRBJ1-5, with 7 positions matching TRBD1. V shed 4 bases and J 3 bases; nucleotides not matched to a gene: 4. The CDR3 is 14 amino acids. Per germline, CDR1 SGHRS and CDR2 YFSETQ. This CDR3 reads CASSPTGNNQPQHF. The CDR3 DNA is TGCGCCAGCAGCCCGACAGGGAACAATCAGCCCCAGCATTTT.

V gene TRBV28 combines with J gene TRBJ2-2; D is unclear. CDR1 is MDHEN, CDR2 SYDVKM, per germline. CDR3 length: 13 amino acids. V shed 8 bases and J shed 5 bases, with 12 bases lying between them. The CDR3 sequence is CASRMAVTGELFF. DNA for the CDR3: TGTGCCAGCCGAATGGCGGTAACCGGGGAGCTGTTTTTT.

The chain uses TRBV7-3 and TRBJ2-5, with D tentatively TRBD1 (5 bases). The V and J ends lost 8 bases and 1 base respectively, with 11 bases between them. The CDR3 is 13 amino acids. Looked up from germline, CDR1 is SGHTA and CDR2 is FQGTGA. CDR3 sequence (DNA): TGTGCCAGCGGGCAGGGCAGCCAAGAGACCCAGTACTTC. This sequence encodes CASGQGSQETQYF. The whole variable domain, remainder taken from reference TRBV7-3 and TRBJ2-5, is GAGVSQTPSNKVTEKGKYVELRCDPISGHTALYWYRQSLGQGPEFLIYFQGTGAADDSGLPNDRFFAVRPEGSVSTLKIQRTERGDSAVYLCASGQGSQETQYFGPGTRLLVL.

The chain links TRBV7-2 to TRBJ1-3; 8 bases agree with TRBD1. CDR3 size: 15 residues. The V segment lost 5 bases and the J segment 0 bases; nucleotides outside the gene matches: 3. Germline lookup yields CDR1 SGHTA and CDR2 FQGNSA. CDR3 amino acids: CASSRQGLSGNTIYF. Written as DNA, the CDR3 is TGTGCCAGCAGCCGACAGGGGCTCTCTGGAAACACCATATATTTT.

The chain couples TRBV18 to TRBJ2-5; TRBD1 matches 8 bases. Germline loops: CDR1 KGHSH, CDR2 LQKENI. This CDR3 is 14 amino acids long. V lost 4 bases to trimming and J lost 4 bases; unmatched junction nucleotides: 5. CDR3 in DNA: TGTGCCAGCTCACAAAGACAGGGGCGAGAGACCCAGTACTTC. Translated: CASSQRQGRETQYF.

This chain connects TRBV19 to TRBJ1-2, with D possibly TRBD1 on 6 matching bases. Germline V gene sequence: CDR1 LNHDA, CDR2 SQIVND (reference sequence). This CDR3 region has 13 residues. The V end was cut by 7 bases, the J end by 7 bases, with 16 bases between. The CDR3 loop is CASTNRDRGGYTF. CDR3 coding DNA: TGTGCCAGTACCAACAGGGATCGGGGTGGCTACACCTTC.

J is TRBJ1-6 and V is TRBV11-1, with 7 bases identical to TRBD1. This CDR3 is 15 amino acids long. J gave up 5 bases and V 4 bases, and 5 bases lay outside the gene matches. Germline assignment: CDR1 SGHAT and CDR2 FQDESV (reference sequence). The CDR3: CASSSRQGHNSPLHF. CDR3 DNA sequence: TGTGCCAGCAGCTCAAGACAGGGTCATAATTCACCCCTCCACTTT. Variable domain in full (rest from reference TRBV11-1 and TRBJ1-6): EAEVAQSPRYKITEKSQAVAFWCDPISGHATLYWYRQILGQGPELLVQFQDESVVDDSQLPKDRFSAERLKGVDSTLKIQPAELGDSAMYLCASSSRQGHNSPLHFGNGTRLTVT.

V is TRBV30 and J is TRBJ1-6, with D possibly TRBD1 on 5 matching bases. CDR3 size: 13 residues. The germline V gene encodes CDR1 GTSNPN and CDR2 SVGIG (reference sequence). Trimming took off 2 bases at V and 10 bases at J, with 12 bases between the two ends. CDR3 loop: CAWSLRGGSPLHF. CDR3 DNA sequence: TGTGCCTGGAGTCTGCGGGGCGGATCACCCCTCCACTTT.

J is TRBJ1-6 and V is TRBV30, with unresolved D. This CDR3 region has 14 residues. V lost 0 bases to trimming and J lost 5 bases, with 8 bases between them. Germline-derived CDR1 and CDR2 are GTSNPN and SVGIG (reference sequence). The CDR3: CAWSVTAHNSPLHF. DNA of the CDR3: TGTGCCTGGAGTGTAACAGCACATAATTCACCCCTCCACTTT.

The V gene is TRBV2, the J gene TRBJ1-5, with D maybe TRBD1 (5 bases). The V end lost 5 bases, the J end lost 3 bases, and 11 bases lay between the germline ends. CDR3 size: 14 residues. Germline CDR1 reads SNHLY; CDR2 reads FYNNEI. CDR3 DNA sequence: TGTGCCAGCAGTCGGCCAGGGTCCAATCAGCCCCAGCATTTT. Protein: CASSRPGSNQPQHF.

V and J are TRBV28 and TRBJ1-2, with no clear D. CDR3 length equals 11 residues. Germline V gene lookup returns CDR1 MDHEN and CDR2 SYDVKM. V was cut by 5 bases and J by 8 bases, with 9 bases left in between. The CDR3 is CASSQRRGYTF. CDR3 DNA: TGTGCCAGCAGTCAGCGACGGGGCTACACCTTC.

J is TRBJ2-7 and V is TRBV15; 8 bases agree with TRBD1. Trimming at V came to 1 base and at J to 3 bases, leaving 2 bases not matched to a gene. The CDR3 is 14 residues long. Germline lookup yields CDR1 LNHNV and CDR2 YYDKDF (reference sequence). The CDR3 DNA sequence: TGTGCCACCAGCAGAGGACAGGGGAGCTACGAGCAGTACTTC. Its translation: CATSRGQGSYEQYF. Using reference TRBV15 and TRBJ2-7 for the parts outside the CDR3, the full variable domain is DAMVIQNPRYQVTQFGKPVTLSCSQTLNHNVMYWYQQKSSQAPKLLFHYYDKDFNNEADTPDNFQSRRPNTSFCFLDIRSPGLGDTAMYLCATSRGQGSYEQYFGPGTRLTVT.

This clone came up a few times. The chain carries TRBV6-5 and TRBJ2-2; TRBD1 agrees at 9 bases. Trimming took 6 bases from V and 5 from J; bases not matched to a gene: 7. There are 15 residues in the CDR3. The V gene's germline CDR1 is MNHEY and CDR2 SVGAGI. The CDR3 region is CASRPYRGRTGELFF. The CDR3 DNA follows: TGTGCCAGCAGACCCTACAGGGGGCGAACCGGGGAGCTGTTTTTT.

This chain joins TRBV5-1 and TRBJ2-5; 8 positions match TRBD2. The V and J ends lost 4 bases and 5 bases, in that order; junction bases with no gene match: 16. The CDR3 totals 17 residues. Per the germline V gene, CDR1 is SGHRS and CDR2 is YFSETQ. The chain's CDR3 is CASSPSIGGAGSETQYF. In nucleotides, the CDR3 is TGCGCCAGCAGCCCCTCCATCGGGGGGGCCGGCAGTGAGACCCAGTACTTC.

V usage is TRBV18 and J usage is TRBJ1-1; tentatively, D is TRBD1 (6 bases). Trimming took 8 bases from V and 6 from J, leaving 13 bases between them. The CDR3 is made up of 12 amino acids. CDR1 is KGHSH and CDR2 is LQKENI in the germline V gene. The DNA of the CDR3 is TGTGCCAGCGCCCCGGACAGCCCTGAAGCTTTCTTT. This encodes CASAPDSPEAFF.